This TCR beta chain was sequenced in a study of identical twins. MiXCR, run by TCRdb on the 5' RACE reads, gives a single entry per CDR3 protein. This table holds approximately 240,000 distinct CDR3 sequences, over 13% found once. The CDR3 is 13 residues long. With V trimmed by 4 bases and J by 8 bases, 4 bases remained unmatched. Germline CDR1 and CDR2: WSHSY and SAAADI. The sample comprised memory (CD45RO+) T cells sorted from blood. The TCR sequence derives from a young woman in good health. The gene calls are TRBV10-2 and TRBJ1-1; 10 bases line up with TRBD1. This chain's CDR3 is CASSVGQGGEAFF. DNA for the CDR3: TGCGCCAGCAGTGTTGGACAGGGGGGAGAAGCTTTCTTT.